Below are 30 T cell receptor beta chains sequenced from a single sample in a study of cytomegalovirus exposure and HLA in healthy donors. The PCR had 60 Vbeta and 13 Jbeta primers. Libraries were prepared by immunoSEQ multiplex PCR; TCRdb keeps only in-frame clonotypes and omits some of them. The sample comprises approximately 89,000 clones, around 84% of which are singletons, and 6% to 7.5% rests with the top ten. What was sequenced was PBMCs. These receptor sequences come from a middle-aged man in good health and CMV-seropositive.

The genes are TRBV18 and TRBJ1-1; TRBD1 is a possible D gene (5 bases). V lost 6 bases and J 6 bases, leaving 14 bases between the germline ends. The CDR3 sequence is 13 residues long. CDR1 is KGHSH and CDR2 is LQKENI in the germline V gene. The DNA for the CDR3 is TGTGCCAGCTCGCCAGACGGGGGTGCTGAAGCTTTCTTT. It encodes CASSPDGGAEAFF.

This clone was found once. The rearrangement uses TRBV2 and TRBJ2-1; TRBD1 matches at 9 bases. Per germline, CDR1 SNHLY and CDR2 FYNNEI. The CDR3 runs to 14 residues. The trim removed 7 bases at V and 8 bases at J, leaving 9 bases unmatched. The CDR3: CASNRQGVTDEQFF. The CDR3 nucleotides are TGTGCCAGCAACCGACAGGGGGTGACCGATGAGCAGTTCTTC.

The chain has TRBV5-1 and TRBJ2-3, with no clear D. CDR3 length: 15 residues. CDR1 is SGHRS, CDR2 YFSETQ, per germline. Trimming took 0 bases from V and 2 from J, leaving 10 bases between them. CDR3 nucleotides: TGCGCCAGCAGCTTGGGTGCAGGCCACACAGATACGCAGTATTTT. Translation gives CASSLGAGHTDTQYF.

V and J are TRBV7-6 and TRBJ1-5; 8 bases agree with TRBD1. Germline CDR1 is SGHVS and CDR2 is FNYEAQ. The length of the CDR3 is 17 residues. Losses at the gene ends were 1 base for V and 4 bases for J; bases not matched to a gene: 9. The CDR3 DNA sequence: TGTGCCAGCAGCTTAGGTACAAACACAGGGGGGAATCAGCCCCAGCATTTT. Residues: CASSLGTNTGGNQPQHF.

This chain uses TRBV28 with TRBJ2-7; D remains unclear. The germline V gene has CDR1 MDHEN and CDR2 SYDVKM. Trimming cost V 5 bases and J 3 bases, with 8 bases left between them. This CDR3 region has 12 residues. CDR3 in amino acids: CASSGPGYEQYF. CDR3 in DNA: TGTGCCAGCAGTGGCCCAGGCTACGAGCAGTACTTC.

A note on this clone: The same CDR3 also results from other DNA sequences found in this sample. The chain has TRBV27 and TRBJ2-5, with 7 bases aligning to TRBD1. Germline V gene lookup returns CDR1 MNHEY and CDR2 SMNVEV (reference sequence). The length of the CDR3 is 12 residues. The trim removed 8 bases at V and 4 bases at J, leaving 4 bases unmatched. The CDR3 coding sequence is TGTGCCAGCCGACAGGGACGAGAGACCCAGTACTTC. Translated: CASRQGRETQYF.

J is TRBJ2-7 and V is TRBV2; 7 bases line up with TRBD1. Germline V CDR1 and CDR2: SNHLY, FYNNEI. The CDR3 totals 13 residues. The junction had 4 bases not matched to a gene; V was cut back by 6 bases and J by 2 bases. CDR3 amino acids: CASRDRVTYEQYF. CDR3 coding DNA: TGTGCCAGCAGAGACAGGGTTACCTACGAGCAGTACTTC.

In its sample, this clone was seen once. V gene TRBV5-1 combines with J gene TRBJ2-1, with no clear D. Trimming took 0 bases from V and 9 from J, leaving 19 bases between them. This CDR3 is 16 amino acids long. Germline CDR1 is SGHRS and CDR2 is YFSETQ. The CDR3 is CASSLEVRLRRSEQFF. As DNA, the CDR3 is TGCGCCAGCAGCTTGGAGGTCCGACTCCGTCGGAGTGAGCAGTTCTTC.

The chain uses TRBV7-8 and TRBJ2-1, with D possibly TRBD2 on 6 matching bases. Germline V gene sequence: CDR1 SGHVS, CDR2 FQNEAQ. The CDR3 has 18 amino acids. Trimming pared 5 bases from V and 7 bases from J, leaving 27 bases between. In nucleotides, the CDR3 is TGTGCCAGCAGCCTCCCTTTAAGGCTTAGCGGCTTTAAGAATGAGCAGTTCTTC. Its protein product is CASSLPLRLSGFKNEQFF.

The chain couples TRBV2 to TRBJ2-5, with 11 bases identical to TRBD2. Germline assignment: CDR1 SNHLY and CDR2 FYNNEI. This CDR3 has 15 amino acids. With 1 base clipped from V and 11 bases from J, the junction kept 9 bases outside the gene matches. CDR3 coding DNA: TGTGCCAGCAGTGAAGTAGGGATAGCGGGAGGGGAGCAGTACTTC. It translates to CASSEVGIAGGEQYF.

The chain joins TRBV28 to TRBJ2-1; 10 bases map to TRBD2. Trimming took 6 bases from V and 8 from J; bases not matched to a gene: 4. The CDR3 runs 13 residues. Germline loops: CDR1 MDHEN, CDR2 SYDVKM. CDR3 nucleotide sequence: TGTGCCAGCAGGACTAGCGGGTTGCATGAGCAGTTCTTC. It is translated as CASRTSGLHEQFF.

The chain joins TRBV10-3 to TRBJ1-2; 8 nucleotides line up with TRBD1. Germline lookup yields CDR1 ENHRY and CDR2 SYGVKD. The J segment lost 8 bases and the V segment lost 6 bases, leaving 5 bases of the junction unmatched. This CDR3 spans 12 amino acids. The DNA of the CDR3 is TGTGCCATCAGGGGGGACAGGTCCGGCTACACCTTC. The encoded protein is CAIRGDRSGYTF.

The chain recombines TRBV27 with TRBJ1-5, with 7 bases matching TRBD1. Germline V lookup: CDR1 MNHEY, CDR2 SMNVEV (reference sequence). With 6 bases clipped from V and 1 base from J, the junction kept 0 bases outside the gene matches. CDR3 length: 13 residues. As DNA, the CDR3 is TGTGCCAGCAGGACAGGGAGCAATCAGCCCCAGCATTTT. This sequence encodes CASRTGSNQPQHF.

The genes are TRBV5-5 and TRBJ2-3; D possibly corresponds to TRBD1 (7 bases). The CDR3 has 15 residues. V lost 4 bases, J lost 3 bases, and 15 bases lay in between. CDR1 and CDR2 from the germline V gene are SGHKS and YYEKEE (reference sequence). CDR3 sequence: CASSPGAGGTDTQYF. The CDR3 region has the DNA TGTGCCAGCAGCCCGGGGGCAGGGGGGACAGATACGCAGTATTTT.

The chain carries TRBV2 and TRBJ2-4; TRBD2 is a possible D gene (6 bases). The V and J ends lost 1 base and 0 bases respectively, with 10 bases between them. Germline V CDR1 and CDR2: SNHLY, FYNNEI. The CDR3 length is 16 residues. This CDR3 is CASSEGDLLAKNIQYF. CDR3 sequence (DNA): TGTGCCAGCAGTGAAGGGGACTTATTAGCCAAAAACATTCAGTACTTC.

The chain links TRBV9 to TRBJ2-2, with D possibly TRBD1 on 7 matching bases. Looked up from germline, CDR1 is SGDLS and CDR2 is YYNGEE. Trimming took off 2 bases at V and 6 bases at J, with 17 bases between the two ends. The CDR3 has 16 amino acids. As DNA, the CDR3 is TGTGCCAGCAGCGTGGGGGCAGGGGGGTATGCCGGGGAGCTGTTTTTT. Translation: CASSVGAGGYAGELFF.

The J gene is TRBJ2-7, the V gene TRBV18; 7 bases are a match to TRBD1. Germline V gene data show CDR1 as KGHSH and CDR2 as LQKENI. This CDR3 region has 17 residues. Trimming at V came to 1 base and at J to 0 bases, leaving 9 bases not matched to a gene. CDR3: CASSPLPGQANSYEQYF. CDR3 bases: TGTGCCAGCTCACCACTCCCCGGACAGGCGAACTCCTACGAGCAGTACTTC.

This clone has more than one count but fewer than ten. The chain is built from TRBV5-1 and TRBJ2-4; a possible D gene is TRBD1 (6 bases). This CDR3 has 15 residues. CDR1 and CDR2 (germline): SGHRS, YFSETQ. Deletions cut 4 bases from V and 5 bases from J, with 16 bases between. The CDR3 region has the DNA TGCGCCAGCAGCCAAGGGGGTGCGGCCCAAAACATTCAGTACTTC. This encodes CASSQGGAAQNIQYF.

The chain combines TRBV10-3 with TRBJ2-7, with 12 bases matching TRBD2. This CDR3 is 20 amino acids long. Germline values: CDR1 ENHRY, CDR2 SYGVKD. Trimming cost V 2 bases and J 3 bases; bases outside gene matches: 17. The CDR3 nucleotides are TGTGCCATCAGTGAGATCTTAAGAGCTAGCGGGAGGGCCCTATACTACGAGCAGTACTTC. Translation gives CAISEILRASGRALYYEQYF.

The chain is built from TRBV7-3 and TRBJ1-2; 9 nucleotides align to TRBD1. CDR3 size: 13 residues. V dropped 5 bases and J dropped 8; count of bases not matched to a gene: 6. Germline V lookup: CDR1 SGHTA, CDR2 FQGTGA. The CDR3 protein is CASSPRTGDGYTF. CDR3 nucleotide sequence: TGTGCCAGCAGCCCTCGGACAGGGGACGGCTACACCTTC.

V gene TRBV18 combines with J gene TRBJ1-1; D possibly corresponds to TRBD1 (5 bases). This CDR3 comprises 15 residues. The germline V gene has CDR1 KGHSH and CDR2 LQKENI. Trimming shortened V by 1 base and J by 3 bases, and 12 bases separated the two germline ends. The CDR3 nucleotides read TGTGCCAGCTCACCACGGAGTGGGGGGGACACTGAAGCTTTCTTT. Translating it yields CASSPRSGGDTEAFF.

The chain couples TRBV7-6 to TRBJ2-2, with D possibly TRBD1 on 8 matching bases. In germline, CDR1 is SGHVS, CDR2 FNYEAQ. V was cut by 1 base and J by 2 bases, with 14 bases left in between. This CDR3 is 17 amino acids long. The CDR3 is CASSLGTGTINTGELFF. As DNA, the CDR3 is TGTGCCAGCAGCTTAGGGACAGGGACTATTAACACCGGGGAGCTGTTTTTT.

The chain has TRBV28 and TRBJ1-4; D is unclear. V lost 6 bases and J 10 bases, leaving 15 bases between the germline ends. The CDR3 has 13 amino acids. Germline CDR1 and CDR2: MDHEN and SYDVKM. CDR3 in amino acids: CASRWQRAGKLFF. The DNA of the CDR3 is TGTGCCAGCAGGTGGCAGAGAGCGGGAAAACTGTTTTTT.

The chain combines TRBV7-9 with TRBJ2-1, with 9 bases matching TRBD2. Germline V lookup: CDR1 SEHNR, CDR2 FQNEAQ (reference sequence). This CDR3 has 16 amino acids. After removal of 3 bases from V and 4 bases from J, the junction contained 7 bases not matched to a gene. The CDR3 nucleotides read TGTGCCAGCAGCTTCAGCGGGGGGACCCGATACAATGAGCAGTTCTTC. It specifies CASSFSGGTRYNEQFF.

V is TRBV25-1 and J is TRBJ1-4, with 9 positions matching TRBD1. The V segment lost 3 bases and the J segment 10 bases; nucleotides outside the gene matches: 6. The CDR3 length is 14 residues. Germline V gives CDR1 MGHDK, CDR2 SYGVNS. CDR3 region: CASSERDRVSKLFF. The CDR3, as DNA: TGTGCCAGCAGTGAGCGGGACAGGGTGTCAAAACTGTTTTTT.

This sequence joins TRBV7-9 and TRBJ2-7; 14 nucleotides agree with TRBD2. The CDR3 covers 15 residues. From germline, CDR1 is SEHNR and CDR2 FQNEAQ (reference sequence). Trimming at V came to 5 bases and at J to 7 bases, leaving 7 bases not matched to a gene. Here the CDR3 reads CASSPPTSGRGEQYF. CDR3 bases: TGTGCCAGCAGCCCACCGACTAGCGGGAGGGGGGAGCAGTACTTC.

The chain couples TRBV7-3 to TRBJ2-7, with TRBD1 matching 9 bases. Unmatched junction bases numbered 7, after V lost 4 bases and J lost 6 bases. Per germline, CDR1 SGHTA and CDR2 FQGTGA. CDR3 length: 14 residues. CDR3 loop: CASSSSGQGSEQYF. The CDR3 region has the DNA TGTGCCAGCAGCTCCTCGGGACAGGGCAGCGAGCAGTACTTC.

The J gene is TRBJ2-2, the V gene TRBV15; TRBD1 aligns across 8 bases. With 1 base clipped from V and 6 bases from J, the junction kept 10 bases outside the gene matches. Germline CDR1 is LNHNV and CDR2 is YYDKDF (reference sequence). The CDR3 runs 17 residues. In nucleotides, the CDR3 is TGTGCCACCAGCAGAGGTGCAGGGGGCCGTTTAGCCGGGGAGCTGTTTTTT. Protein: CATSRGAGGRLAGELFF.

The J gene is TRBJ2-1, the V gene TRBV14; TRBD2 is a possible D gene (7 bases). CDR3 size: 15 residues. Germline lookup yields CDR1 SGHDN and CDR2 FVKESK. V dropped 4 bases and J dropped 6 bases, with 16 bases sitting between them. CDR3 region: CASSREGGPFNEQFF. CDR3 nucleotide sequence: TGTGCCAGCAGCCGGGAGGGGGGCCCCTTCAATGAGCAGTTCTTC.

This clone was observed once. The chain combines TRBV5-5 with TRBJ2-1; 7 nucleotides match TRBD2. J lost 8 bases, V lost 0 bases, and 8 bases had no gene match. This CDR3 contains 15 residues. CDR1 SGHKS and CDR2 YYEKEE come from the germline V gene (reference sequence). For the CDR3, the DNA is TGTGCCAGCAGCTTGGTGGCGGGGGACCATCATGAGCAGTTCTTC. Protein: CASSLVAGDHHEQFF.